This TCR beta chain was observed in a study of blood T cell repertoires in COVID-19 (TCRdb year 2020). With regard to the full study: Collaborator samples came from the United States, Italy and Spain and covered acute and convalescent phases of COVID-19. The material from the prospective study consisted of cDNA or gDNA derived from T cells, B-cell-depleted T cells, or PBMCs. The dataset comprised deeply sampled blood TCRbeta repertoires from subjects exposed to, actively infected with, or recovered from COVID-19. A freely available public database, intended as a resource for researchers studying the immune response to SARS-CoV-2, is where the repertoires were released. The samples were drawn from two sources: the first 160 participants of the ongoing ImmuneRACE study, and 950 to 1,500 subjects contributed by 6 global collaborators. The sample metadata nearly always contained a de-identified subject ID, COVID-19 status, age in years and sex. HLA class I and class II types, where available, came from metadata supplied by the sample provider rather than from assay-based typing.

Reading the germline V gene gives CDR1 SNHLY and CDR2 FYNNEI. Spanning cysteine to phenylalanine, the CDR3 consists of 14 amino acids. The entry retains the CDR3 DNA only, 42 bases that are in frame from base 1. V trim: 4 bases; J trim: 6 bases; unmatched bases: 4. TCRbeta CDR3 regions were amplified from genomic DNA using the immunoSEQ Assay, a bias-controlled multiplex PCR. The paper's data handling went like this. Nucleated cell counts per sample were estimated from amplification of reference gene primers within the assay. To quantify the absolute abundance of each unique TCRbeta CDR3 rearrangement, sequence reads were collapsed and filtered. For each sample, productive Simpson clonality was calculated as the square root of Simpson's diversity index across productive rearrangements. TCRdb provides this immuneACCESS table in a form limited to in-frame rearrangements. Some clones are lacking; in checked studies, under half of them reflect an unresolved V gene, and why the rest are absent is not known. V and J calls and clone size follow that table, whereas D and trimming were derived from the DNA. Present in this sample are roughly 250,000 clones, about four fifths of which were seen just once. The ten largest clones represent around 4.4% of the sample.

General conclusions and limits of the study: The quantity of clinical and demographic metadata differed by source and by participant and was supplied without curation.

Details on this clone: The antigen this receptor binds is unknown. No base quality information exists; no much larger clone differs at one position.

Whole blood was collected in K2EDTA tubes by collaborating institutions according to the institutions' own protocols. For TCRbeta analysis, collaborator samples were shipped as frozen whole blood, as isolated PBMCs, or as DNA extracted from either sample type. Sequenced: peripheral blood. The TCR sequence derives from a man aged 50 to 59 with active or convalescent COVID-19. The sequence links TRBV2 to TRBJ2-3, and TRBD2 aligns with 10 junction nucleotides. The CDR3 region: CASSGAGGHDTQYF. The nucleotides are TGTGCCAGCAGTGGAGCGGGGGGGCACGATACGCAGTATTTT.